The source of this TCR beta chain is a study of CD8+CD57+ T cells in acquired aplastic anemia. Study-level background: Across the sorted CD4+ and CD8+ cells, DNA amounts averaged around 3.2 ug. Healthy donor CD4+ cell samples had a mean of around 11 million reads. Findings of the study overall: Both patients and controls carried the same twenty-nine CD8+ CDR3 sequences. Significant differences in CD8+ Simpson's diversity were not observed between patients and controls.

The use of genomic DNA as template underpinned the TCR beta VDJ and CDR3 profiling. TCRdb processed the reads anew with MiXCR; each CDR3 protein has one entry. This table holds under 250,000 distinct CDR3 sequences, 30% to 40% found once. V was pared by 10 bases and J by 1 base, with 14 bases between. Looked up from germline, CDR1 is MNHNS and CDR2 is SASEGT. This CDR3 spans 14 amino acids. With respect to this clonotype: Its target is not known.

The J gene is TRBJ1-5, the V gene TRBV6-1, with D possibly TRBD1 on 5 matching bases. This receptor was taken from a human donor in good health, serving as a control. The material sequenced was sorted CD4+, CD8+, or CD8+CD57+ T cells (not recorded which) from PBMCs. The CDR3 region has the DNA TGTGCCACAATCCCAACAGGAAGCAATCAGCCCCAGCATTTT. Protein: CATIPTGSNQPQHF.